These 29 T cell receptor beta chains were sequenced from one sample in a study of blood T cells in healthy people across ages. Then a second PCR, running roughly 7 to 11 cycles, was carried out with a sample-barcoded 5' primer and a J-beta primer mix. TCRdb recomputed calls from the 5' RACE reads with MiXCR, one row per CDR3 protein. The sample holds hundreds of thousands of distinct CDR3 sequences, 35% to 45% seen once. The specimen was blood. Receptors originate from a woman in her sixties or seventies in good health.

The V call is TRBV4-1, the J call TRBJ2-3; D gene unclear. Germline loops: CDR1 MGHRA, CDR2 YSYEKL. The germline V and J ends were trimmed by 1 base and 2 bases, with 10 bases remaining between them. The CDR3 runs to 15 residues. The CDR3 spells CASSQGFAFTDTQYF. As DNA, the CDR3 is TGCGCCAGCAGCCAAGGGTTCGCTTTCACAGATACGCAGTATTTT.

This CDR3 is CASSPRDRGSDTQYF. In DNA, the CDR3 is TGTGCCAGCAGCCCCCGGGACAGGGGATCAGATACGCAGTATTTT. The chain is built from TRBV7-6 and TRBJ2-3, with 10 bases aligning to TRBD1. CDR1 and CDR2 from the germline V gene are SGHVS and FNYEAQ. The CDR3 runs to 15 residues. V gave up 5 bases and J gave up 4 bases; unmatched junction bases: 6. The full variable domain, rest sourced from reference TRBV7-6 and TRBJ2-3, is GAGVSQSPRYKVTKRGQDVALRCDPISGHVSLYWYRQALGQGPEFLTYFNYEAQQDKSGLPNDRFSAERPEGSISTLTIQRTEQRDSAMYRCASSPRDRGSDTQYFGPGTRLTVL.

This sequence joins TRBV5-1 and TRBJ2-7, with D perhaps matching TRBD2 (6 bases). The V gene lost 3 bases and the J gene lost 0 bases, with 10 bases spanning the gap. Germline lookup yields CDR1 SGHRS and CDR2 YFSETQ. This CDR3 has 14 amino acids. The CDR3 nucleotides read TGCGCCAGCAGCTGTGCTAGCGACTCCTACGAGCAGTACTTC. It encodes CASSCASDSYEQYF.

The rearrangement uses TRBV20-1 and TRBJ2-1, with D uncertain. The V gene lost 6 bases and the J gene lost 6 bases, with 12 bases spanning the gap. There are 12 residues in the CDR3. Per germline, CDR1 DFQATT and CDR2 SNEGSKA (reference sequence). CDR3 in DNA: TGCAGTGCCATAAAACCGCCCAATGAGCAGTTCTTC. This encodes CSAIKPPNEQFF.

The rearrangement joins TRBV7-2 to TRBJ2-1; D is perhaps TRBD1 or TRBD2 (5 bases each). The V end was cut by 5 bases, the J end by 10 bases, with 18 bases between. This CDR3 is built from 14 residues. Germline CDR1 is SGHTA and CDR2 is FQGNSA. The CDR3 DNA is TGTGCCAGCAGCCCCGATGTCCCCAGGGACGAGCAGTTCTTC. Translation: CASSPDVPRDEQFF.

CDR3 DNA sequence: TGTGCCAGCAGTGGCCAGTACTATGGCTACACCTTC. Its protein product is CASSGQYYGYTF. The chain uses TRBV25-1 and TRBJ1-2; D is unresolved. Trimming cost V 4 bases and J 3 bases, with 6 bases left between them. The CDR3 is 12 amino acids. Germline V lookup: CDR1 MGHDK, CDR2 SYGVNS.

This clonotype has only a few counts. One end of the junction is discordant with germline, which a read error may explain. This rearrangement joins TRBV7-2 to TRBJ2-2; 9 nucleotides agree with TRBD1. Per the germline V gene, CDR1 is SGHTA and CDR2 is FQGNSA. CDR3 length equals 15 residues. In DNA form, the CDR3 reads TGTGCCAGCAGTGCCGACAGGGGGGTTGGCGGGGAGTTGTTTTTT. Translating it yields CASSADRGVGGELFF.

The genes are TRBV30 and TRBJ1-1; D is ambiguous. Germline V gene sequence: CDR1 GTSNPN, CDR2 SVGIG (reference sequence). V lost 0 bases and J 0 bases, leaving 5 bases between the germline ends. CDR3 length equals 13 residues. The CDR3 DNA is TGTGCCTGGAGTGTACACGTGAACACTGAAGCTTTCTTT. It translates to CAWSVHVNTEAFF.

This sequence joins TRBV20-1 and TRBJ2-1, with TRBD2 as a possible D gene (7 bases). Germline V gene lookup returns CDR1 DFQATT and CDR2 SNEGSKA (reference sequence). This CDR3 is 15 amino acids long. Trimming pared 4 bases from V and 1 base from J, leaving 14 bases between. The CDR3 nucleotides read TGCAGTGCTACTCGGGGGGCGGTTTCCTACAATGAGCAGTTCTTC. It is translated as CSATRGAVSYNEQFF.

V gene TRBV12-3 or TRBV12-4 combines with J gene TRBJ1-5; D unclear. V was clipped by 4 bases and J by 6 bases, with 10 bases between them. CDR3 length equals 13 residues. The chain's CDR3 is CASSSYGVQPQHF. The CDR3 DNA reads as TGTGCCAGCAGTTCTTATGGGGTTCAGCCCCAGCATTTT.

The rearrangement joins TRBV5-6 to TRBJ2-5; 8 positions match TRBD1. The J call may be mistaken, given a closer DNA end match to TRBJ2-7. Germline CDR1 and CDR2: SGHDT and YYEEEE. The CDR3 is 14 residues long. CDR3 loop: CASSPKTGVHEQYF. The CDR3 region has the DNA TGTGCCAGCAGCCCAAAGACAGGGGTCCACGAGCAGTACTTC.

The rearrangement links TRBV28 to TRBJ1-2; D ambiguous. Germline values: CDR1 MDHEN, CDR2 SYDVKM. The CDR3 runs 12 residues. V was shortened by 6 bases and J by 9 bases, with 14 bases between the two germline ends. The DNA for the CDR3 is TGTGCCAGCAGCTCCGGGCCGCCCAGCTACACCTTC. It is translated as CASSSGPPSYTF.

The chain is built from TRBV20-1 and TRBJ2-7; D tentatively fits TRBD1 or TRBD2 (6 bases each). From germline, CDR1 is DFQATT and CDR2 SNEGSKA (reference sequence). The CDR3 consists of 13 residues. Trimming cost V 4 bases and J 2 bases, with 12 bases left between them. The CDR3 region is CSATEGVPYEQYF. The CDR3 DNA follows: TGCAGTGCTACGGAGGGGGTCCCCTACGAGCAGTACTTC.

CDR3 sequence: CASSQDVGQGTGELFF. Here the CDR3 DNA reads TGTGCCAGCAGCCAAGATGTAGGACAGGGAACCGGGGAGCTGTTTTTT. J is TRBJ2-2 and V is TRBV4-2; TRBD1 aligns across 8 bases. The CDR3 is 16 amino acids. Losses at the gene ends were 0 bases for V and 5 bases for J; bases not matched to a gene: 5. Germline values: CDR1 LGHNA, CDR2 YNFKEQ.

This rearrangement joins TRBV7-9 to TRBJ1-1; no firm D call. The CDR3 spans 14 residues. The germline V gene encodes CDR1 SEHNR and CDR2 FQNEAQ (reference sequence). Between the trimmed V and J ends, which lost 6 bases and 4 bases, there was a span of 15 bases. CDR3 DNA sequence: TGTGCCAGCAGACCCAAGGAGGGTGGCACTGAAGCTTTCTTT. As protein: CASRPKEGGTEAFF.

The V gene is TRBV18, the J gene TRBJ2-1; D is perhaps TRBD2 (6 bases). Trimming removed 1 base from V and 7 bases from J, with 11 bases in between. The CDR3 loop spans 14 amino acids. The germline V gene encodes CDR1 KGHSH and CDR2 LQKENI. The CDR3 bases are TGTGCCAGCTCACCACGGGACTTAGAAAATGAGCAGTTCTTC. Residues: CASSPRDLENEQFF.

The sample holds one count of this clonotype. J is TRBJ1-4 and V is TRBV20-1; D uncertain. Deletions cut 4 bases from V and 4 bases from J, with 13 bases between. Germline values: CDR1 DFQATT, CDR2 SNEGSKA (reference sequence). CDR3 length equals 14 residues. The CDR3 spells CSATPAGDNEKLFF. Here the CDR3 DNA reads TGCAGTGCTACCCCGGCCGGAGATAATGAAAAACTGTTTTTT.

Concerning this clonotype: Being one base from a much bigger clone, this may be a read error. V usage is TRBV24-1 and J usage is TRBJ2-1; D gene uncertain. Germline CDR1 and CDR2: KGHDR and SFDVKD. The length of the CDR3 is 13 residues. Trimming left V 5 bases short and J 8 bases short, with 12 bases between. The CDR3 sequence is CATSGARRDEQFF. The CDR3 DNA is TGTGCCACCAGTGGTGCCAGGCGTGATGAGCAGTTCTTC.

The sample holds many counts of this clonotype. This rearrangement joins TRBV5-1 to TRBJ1-2; 7 bases agree with TRBD1. CDR1 is SGHRS, CDR2 YFSETQ, per germline. This CDR3 has 13 amino acids. Losses at the gene ends were 1 base for V and 6 bases for J; bases not matched to a gene: 3. CDR3 residues: CASSLSQGDGYTF. CDR3 coding DNA: TGCGCCAGCAGCTTGAGCCAGGGGGATGGCTACACCTTC.

The sample holds a few counts of this clonotype. The chain is built from TRBV20-1 and TRBJ2-3; 8 bases line up with TRBD1. The CDR3 has 13 amino acids. Trimming took 1 base from V and 6 from J; bases not matched to a gene: 3. Per germline, CDR1 DFQATT and CDR2 SNEGSKA (reference sequence). The CDR3 DNA reads as TGCAGTGCTAGAGCGGACAGGGAGGATACGCAGTATTTT. Its translation is CSARADREDTQYF.

The chain joins TRBV13 to TRBJ2-1; D is undetermined. The CDR3 is 16 amino acids. From germline, CDR1 is PRHDT and CDR2 FYEKMQ (reference sequence). Trimming removed 2 bases from V and 7 bases from J, with 18 bases in between. The CDR3 region has the DNA TGTGCCAGCAGCTTAAAGTGGCGAGAAGATTTTAATGAGCAGTTCTTC. Translated: CASSLKWREDFNEQFF.

The chain employs TRBV6-5 and TRBJ1-6, with D hard to call. The CDR3 extends over 15 amino acids. Trimming cost V 5 bases and J 4 bases, with 12 bases left between them. Per the germline V gene, CDR1 is MNHEY and CDR2 is SVGAGI. Here the CDR3 reads CASSPRTEYNSPLHF. CDR3 DNA: TGTGCCAGCAGTCCTCGGACGGAATATAATTCACCCCTCCACTTT.

This clonotype appeared a few times. The chain is built from TRBV7-9 and TRBJ2-5; the match to TRBD2 covers 12 bases. Unmatched junction bases numbered 12, after V lost 5 bases and J lost 5 bases. This CDR3 has 17 residues. Germline V gene data show CDR1 as SEHNR and CDR2 as FQNEAQ (reference sequence). In DNA, the CDR3 is TGTGCCAGCAGCCCCCTCCGGACTAGCGGGGAGATCGAGACCCAGTACTTC. Protein sequence: CASSPLRTSGEIETQYF. The variable domain in full, with the rest retrieved from reference TRBV7-9 and TRBJ2-5, is DTGVSQNPRHKITKRGQNVTFRCDPISEHNRLYWYRQTLGQGPEFLTYFQNEAQLEKSRLLSDRFSAERPKGSFSTLEIQRTEQGDSAMYLCASSPLRTSGEIETQYFGPGTRLLVL.

This clonotype was observed at least ten times. The chain joins TRBV9 to TRBJ2-5; 7 bases are a match to TRBD1. The V segment lost 3 bases and the J segment 3 bases; nucleotides outside the gene matches: 5. This CDR3 spans 14 amino acids. Germline CDR1 SGDLS, CDR2 YYNGEE. DNA of the CDR3: TGTGCCAGCAGCGGGGGACAGTTAAAAGAGACCCAGTACTTC. Translated: CASSGGQLKETQYF.

The gene calls are TRBV7-3 and TRBJ2-1; tentative D call: TRBD1 (6 bases). The CDR3 length is 14 residues. The germline CDR1 and CDR2 sequences are SGHTA and FQGTGA. V was trimmed by 2 bases and J by 9 bases, leaving 14 bases between them. DNA for the CDR3: TGTGCCAGCAGCTTACAATCAGGGGACATTGAGCAGTTCTTC. Its translation is CASSLQSGDIEQFF.

This clonotype was observed a handful of times. This chain uses TRBV7-3 with TRBJ1-1; 10 nucleotides line up with TRBD1. V dropped 6 bases and J dropped 5; count of bases not matched to a gene: 6. CDR1 and CDR2 from the germline V gene are SGHTA and FQGTGA. This CDR3 has 14 residues. The CDR3 DNA reads TGTGCCAGCAGGCAGGACAGGGGGACTACTGAAGCTTTCTTT. Translation gives CASRQDRGTTEAFF.

This clonotype was recorded a few times. A single base separates this from a much larger clone, so it may be a read error. V gene TRBV24-1 combines with J gene TRBJ2-3; D is uncertain. The CDR3 is made up of 11 amino acids. Looked up from germline, CDR1 is KGHDR and CDR2 is SFDVKD. The CDR3 here is CAASDGDTQYF. CDR3 DNA: TGTGCCGCCAGTGATGGAGATACGCAGTATTTT.

This clonotype has only a few counts. The chain employs TRBV21-1 and TRBJ2-7; the table's D gene call, TRBD2, was not cross checked with the DNA. TRBV21-1 is tagged as a pseudogene. The CDR3 is 14 amino acids. CDR3 DNA sequence: TGTGCCAGCAGCACCGTGGCCCTCCCCTACGAGCAGTACTTC. Translating gives CASSTVALPYEQYF.

This clonotype occurred a few times. The CDR3 region is CASSLVAASTDTQYF. In nucleotides, the CDR3 is TGTGCCAGCAGTTTAGTAGCGGCTAGCACAGATACGCAGTATTTT. The rearrangement uses TRBV27 and TRBJ2-3, with TRBD2 as a possible D gene (6 bases). CDR1 MNHEY and CDR2 SMNVEV come from the germline V gene (reference sequence). The V end was cut by 2 bases, the J end by 0 bases, with 9 bases between. This CDR3 comprises 15 residues.